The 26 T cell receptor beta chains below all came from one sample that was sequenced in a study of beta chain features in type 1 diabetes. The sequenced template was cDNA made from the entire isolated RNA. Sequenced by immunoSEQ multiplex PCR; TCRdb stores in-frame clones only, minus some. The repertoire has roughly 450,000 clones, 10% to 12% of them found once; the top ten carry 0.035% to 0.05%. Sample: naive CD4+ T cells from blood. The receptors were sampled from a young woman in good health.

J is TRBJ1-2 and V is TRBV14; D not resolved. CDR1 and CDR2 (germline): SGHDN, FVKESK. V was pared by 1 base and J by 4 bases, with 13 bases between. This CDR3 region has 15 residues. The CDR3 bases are TGTGCCAGCAGCCAAGGTCCGGTGTCGATCTATGGCTACACCTTC. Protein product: CASSQGPVSIYGYTF.

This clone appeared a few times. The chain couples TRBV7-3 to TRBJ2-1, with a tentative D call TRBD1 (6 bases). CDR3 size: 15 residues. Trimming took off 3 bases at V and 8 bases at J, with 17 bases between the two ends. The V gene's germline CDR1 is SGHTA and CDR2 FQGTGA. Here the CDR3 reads CASSLDSHPFDEQFF. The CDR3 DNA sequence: TGTGCCAGCAGCTTGGACAGTCATCCCTTCGATGAGCAGTTCTTC.

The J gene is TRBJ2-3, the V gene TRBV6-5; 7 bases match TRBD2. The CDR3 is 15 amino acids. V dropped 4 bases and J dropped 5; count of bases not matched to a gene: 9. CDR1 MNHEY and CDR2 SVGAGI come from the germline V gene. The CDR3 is CASSSLGRVEDTQYF. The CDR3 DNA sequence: TGTGCCAGCAGTTCTCTTGGGAGGGTGGAAGATACGCAGTATTTT.

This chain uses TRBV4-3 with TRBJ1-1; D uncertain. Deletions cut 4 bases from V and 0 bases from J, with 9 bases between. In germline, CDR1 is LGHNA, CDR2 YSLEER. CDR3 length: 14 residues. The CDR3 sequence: CASSPRRLNTEAFF. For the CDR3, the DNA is TGCGCCAGCAGCCCCCGGCGGCTGAACACTGAAGCTTTCTTT.

CDR3 DNA sequence: TGTGCCTGGAGTGTACGGGTATCACCCCTCCACTTT. It translates to CAWSVRVSPLHF. The chain carries TRBV30 and TRBJ1-6; D is unresolved. The CDR3 sequence is 12 residues long. CDR1 is GTSNPN, CDR2 SVGIG, per germline (reference sequence). Trimming pared 0 bases from V and 10 bases from J, leaving 7 bases between.

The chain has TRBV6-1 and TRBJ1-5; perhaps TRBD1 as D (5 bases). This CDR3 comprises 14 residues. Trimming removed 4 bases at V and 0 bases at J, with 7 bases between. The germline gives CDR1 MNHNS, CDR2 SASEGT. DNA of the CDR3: TGTGCCAGCAGTGGACAGAATAGCAATCAGCCCCAGCATTTT. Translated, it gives CASSGQNSNQPQHF.

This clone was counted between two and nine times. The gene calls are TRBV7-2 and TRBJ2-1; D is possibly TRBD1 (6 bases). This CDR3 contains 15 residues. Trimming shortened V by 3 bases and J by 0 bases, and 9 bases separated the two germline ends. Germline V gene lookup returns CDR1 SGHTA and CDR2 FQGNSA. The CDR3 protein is CASSFQGSSYNEQFF. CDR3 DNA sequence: TGTGCCAGCAGCTTTCAGGGGAGCTCCTACAATGAGCAGTTCTTC.

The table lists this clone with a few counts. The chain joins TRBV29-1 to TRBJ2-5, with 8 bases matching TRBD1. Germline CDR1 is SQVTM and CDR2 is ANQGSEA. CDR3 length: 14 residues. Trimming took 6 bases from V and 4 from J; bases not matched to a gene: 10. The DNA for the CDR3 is TGCAGCGTGTTGTCTCAGGGGGCAGGAGAGACCCAGTACTTC. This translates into CSVLSQGAGETQYF.

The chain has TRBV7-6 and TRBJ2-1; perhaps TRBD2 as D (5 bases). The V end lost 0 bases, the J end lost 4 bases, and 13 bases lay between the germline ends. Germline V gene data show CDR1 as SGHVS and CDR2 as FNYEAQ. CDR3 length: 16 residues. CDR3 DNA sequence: TGTGCCAGCAGCTTAGCGGCCAAGCGGATTTACAATGAGCAGTTCTTC. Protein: CASSLAAKRIYNEQFF.

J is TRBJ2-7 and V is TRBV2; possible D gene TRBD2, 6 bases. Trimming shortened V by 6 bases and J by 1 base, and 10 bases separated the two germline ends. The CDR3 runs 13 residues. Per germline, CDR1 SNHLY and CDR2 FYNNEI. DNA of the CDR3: TGTGCCAGCAGCGAGCGGGTATCCTACGAGCAGTACTTC. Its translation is CASSERVSYEQYF. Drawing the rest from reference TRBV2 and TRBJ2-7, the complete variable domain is EPEVTQTPSHQVTQMGQEVILRCVPISNHLYFYWYRQILGQKVEFLVSFYNNEISEKSEIFDDQFSVERPDGSNFTLKIRSTKLEDSAMYFCASSERVSYEQYFGPGTRLTVT.

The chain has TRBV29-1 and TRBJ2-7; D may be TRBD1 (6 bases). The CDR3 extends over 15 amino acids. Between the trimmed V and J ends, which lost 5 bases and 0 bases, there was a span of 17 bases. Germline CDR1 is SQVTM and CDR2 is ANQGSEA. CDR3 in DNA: TGCAGCGTTCGGTTTCCGGGGACATTCTCCTACGAGCAGTACTTC. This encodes CSVRFPGTFSYEQYF.

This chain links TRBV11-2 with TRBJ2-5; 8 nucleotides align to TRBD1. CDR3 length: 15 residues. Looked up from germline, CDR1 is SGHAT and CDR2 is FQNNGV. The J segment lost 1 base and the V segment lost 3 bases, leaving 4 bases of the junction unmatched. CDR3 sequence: CASSLGQVIQETQYF. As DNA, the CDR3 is TGTGCCAGCAGCTTGGGACAGGTGATCCAAGAGACCCAGTACTTC.

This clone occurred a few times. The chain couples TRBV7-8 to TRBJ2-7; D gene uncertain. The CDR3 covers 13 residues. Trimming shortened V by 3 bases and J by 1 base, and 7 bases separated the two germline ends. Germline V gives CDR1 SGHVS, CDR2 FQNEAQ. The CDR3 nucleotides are TGTGCCAGCAGCTTCAGGTTTTCCTACGAGCAGTACGTC. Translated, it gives CASSFRFSYEQYV.

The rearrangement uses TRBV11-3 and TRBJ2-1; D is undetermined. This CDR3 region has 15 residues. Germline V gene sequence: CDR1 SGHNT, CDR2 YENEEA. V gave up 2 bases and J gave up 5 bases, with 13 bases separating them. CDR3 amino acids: CASSLRAGRNNEQFF. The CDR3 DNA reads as TGTGCCAGCAGCTTACGGGCCGGCAGAAACAATGAGCAGTTCTTC.

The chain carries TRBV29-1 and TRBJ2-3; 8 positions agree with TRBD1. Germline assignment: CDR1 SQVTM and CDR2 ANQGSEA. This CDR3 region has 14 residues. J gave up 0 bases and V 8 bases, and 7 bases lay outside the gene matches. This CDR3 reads CSTDRGTSTDTQYF. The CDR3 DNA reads TGCAGCACAGACAGGGGAACAAGCACAGATACGCAGTATTTT.

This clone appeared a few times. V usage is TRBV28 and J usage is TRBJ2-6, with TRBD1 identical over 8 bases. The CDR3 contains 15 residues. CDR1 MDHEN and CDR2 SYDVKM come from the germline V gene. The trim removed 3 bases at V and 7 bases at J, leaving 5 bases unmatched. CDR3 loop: CASSFDRGGANVLTF. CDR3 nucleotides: TGTGCCAGCAGTTTCGACAGGGGCGGAGCCAACGTCCTGACTTTC.

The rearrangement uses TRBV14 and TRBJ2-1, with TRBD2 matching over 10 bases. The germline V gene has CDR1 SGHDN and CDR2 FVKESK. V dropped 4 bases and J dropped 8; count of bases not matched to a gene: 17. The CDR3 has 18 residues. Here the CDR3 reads CASSLRGLGLAGGYEQFF. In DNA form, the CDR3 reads TGTGCCAGCAGCCTGCGAGGTTTAGGATTAGCGGGAGGATATGAGCAGTTCTTC.

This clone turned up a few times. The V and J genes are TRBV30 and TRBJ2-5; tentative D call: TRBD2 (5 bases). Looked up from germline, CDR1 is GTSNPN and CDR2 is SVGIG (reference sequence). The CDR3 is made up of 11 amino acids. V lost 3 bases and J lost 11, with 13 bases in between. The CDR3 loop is CAWSATWEQYF. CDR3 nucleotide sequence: TGTGCCTGGAGCGCGACTTGGGAGCAGTACTTC. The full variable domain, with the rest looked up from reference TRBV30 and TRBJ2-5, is SQTIHQWPATLVQPVGSPLSLECTVEGTSNPNLYWYRQAAGRGLQLLFYSVGIGQISSEVPQNLSASRPQDRQFILSSKKLLLSDSGFYLCAWSATWEQYFGPGTRLLVL.

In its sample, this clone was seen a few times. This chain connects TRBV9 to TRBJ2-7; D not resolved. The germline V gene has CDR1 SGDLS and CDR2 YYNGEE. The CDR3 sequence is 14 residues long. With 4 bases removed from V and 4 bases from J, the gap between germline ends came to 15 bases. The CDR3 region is CASSFSSTSYEQYF. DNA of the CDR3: TGTGCCAGCAGCTTCTCGTCCACTTCGTACGAGCAGTACTTC.

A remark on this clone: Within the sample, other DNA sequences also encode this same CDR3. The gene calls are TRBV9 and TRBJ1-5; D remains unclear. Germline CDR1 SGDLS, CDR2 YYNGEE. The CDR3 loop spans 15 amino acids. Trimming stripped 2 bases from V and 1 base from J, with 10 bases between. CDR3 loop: CASSVGGLSNQPQHF. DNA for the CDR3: TGTGCCAGCAGCGTTGGTGGGCTCAGCAATCAGCCCCAGCATTTT.

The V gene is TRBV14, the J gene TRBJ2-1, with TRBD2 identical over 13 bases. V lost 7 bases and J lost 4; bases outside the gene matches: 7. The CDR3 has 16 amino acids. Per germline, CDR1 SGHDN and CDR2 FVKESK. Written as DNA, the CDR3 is TGTGCCAGCAAAAGACTAGCGGGAGGCCCGTACAATGAGCAGTTCTTC. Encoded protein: CASKRLAGGPYNEQFF.

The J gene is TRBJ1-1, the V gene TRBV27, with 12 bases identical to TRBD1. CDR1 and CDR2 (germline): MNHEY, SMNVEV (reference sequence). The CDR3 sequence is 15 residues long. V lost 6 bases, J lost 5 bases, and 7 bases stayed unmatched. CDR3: CASRRDRGLRTEAFF. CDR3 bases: TGTGCCAGCAGGCGGGACAGGGGGCTCAGGACTGAAGCTTTCTTT.

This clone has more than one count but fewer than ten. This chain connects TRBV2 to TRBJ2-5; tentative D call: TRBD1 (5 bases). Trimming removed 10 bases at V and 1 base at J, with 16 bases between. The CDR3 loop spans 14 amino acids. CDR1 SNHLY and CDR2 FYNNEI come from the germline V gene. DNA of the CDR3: TGTGCCACCCAGGGCCGAAGTACCCAAGAGACCCAGTACTTC. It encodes CATQGRSTQETQYF.

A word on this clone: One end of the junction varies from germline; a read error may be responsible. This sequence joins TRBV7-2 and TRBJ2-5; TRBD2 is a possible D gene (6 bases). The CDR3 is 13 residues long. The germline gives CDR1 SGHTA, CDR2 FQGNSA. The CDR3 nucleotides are TGTGCCAGCAGCTCCGGCTACACTATCGCGGGGCACTTC. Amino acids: CASSSGYTIAGHF.

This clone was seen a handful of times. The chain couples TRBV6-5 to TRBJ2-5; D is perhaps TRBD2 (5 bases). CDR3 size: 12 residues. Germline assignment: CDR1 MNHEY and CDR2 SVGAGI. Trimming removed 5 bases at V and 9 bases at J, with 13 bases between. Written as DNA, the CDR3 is TGTGCCAGCAGTCCGGGATTTACATCCCAGTACTTC. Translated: CASSPGFTSQYF.

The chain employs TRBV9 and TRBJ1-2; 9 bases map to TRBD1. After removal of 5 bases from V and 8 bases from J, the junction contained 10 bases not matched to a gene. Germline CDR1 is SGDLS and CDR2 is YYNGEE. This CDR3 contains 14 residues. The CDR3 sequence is CASRRPGQGLGYTF. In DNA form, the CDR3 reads TGTGCCAGCAGACGCCCGGGACAGGGCCTGGGCTACACCTTC.